This TCR beta chain was found in a study of shared clonotypes between healthy human individuals. Turning to the study itself: CD8 memory received one plate per donor, CD8 naive two, CD4 memory three and CD4 naive three.

CD4+ cells yielded CD45RA+ naive and CD45RA-negative memory subsets. The CDR3 runs to 19 residues. Deletions cut 5 bases from V and 0 bases from J, with 23 bases between. Germline lookup yields CDR1 MNHEY and CDR2 SMNVEV (reference sequence). For this clone: The target antigen is unknown.

Profiled with immunoSEQ multiplex PCR; TCRdb holds only in-frame clones, not every one. Here the sample spans about 2.5 million clones, 85% to 95% being singletons. Study outcomes and limitations: Some clonotypes were shared by all four sorted-subset donors, while others were not shared. The non-shared ones had lower generation probabilities than the shared ones.

Sequencing was carried out using naive CD4+ T cells from PBMCs. Regarding subset: CD45RA+ positively selected. The chain carries TRBV27 and TRBJ1-5, with D unresolved. This clonotype was obtained from a man between 18 and 35 years old in good health. Some clones in this sample may be carry-over from other donors' samples. The CDR3 DNA follows: TGTGCCAGCAGTCCTATGCGGTTGGGGAACTACTATAGCAATCAGCCCCAGCATTTT. Translating gives CASSPMRLGNYYSNQPQHF.